This TCR beta chain was documented in a study of blood T cell repertoires in COVID-19. Libraries were prepared by immunoSEQ multiplex PCR; TCRdb keeps only in-frame clonotypes and omits some of them. The table lists roughly 230,000 clones, 80% to 90% of them singletons, with about 4% in the top ten. Trimming at V came to 1 base and at J to 2 bases, leaving 4 bases not matched to a gene. The CDR3 extends over 15 amino acids. Germline V gene data show CDR1 as GTSNPN and CDR2 as SVGIG (reference sequence). The rearrangement uses TRBV30 and TRBJ2-7; 11 bases align to TRBD1. Sequences were obtained from peripheral blood. The sequence derives from a man aged 45 to 65 with acute or convalescent COVID-19. CDR3 loop: CAWSAGTGGAYEQYF. The CDR3 bases are TGTGCCTGGAGTGCCGGGACAGGGGGGGCCTACGAGCAGTACTTC.